The 10 T cell receptor beta chains below come from one sample, sequenced in a study of T-cell memory formation after mild COVID-19. TCRdb re-called the 5' RACE reads through MiXCR, storing one row per CDR3 protein. This table holds about 90,000 distinct CDR3 sequences, about 13% found once. The sample consisted of PBMCs or a T cell subset sorted from them (not recorded which). These receptors originate from an adult woman who had mild COVID-19 (a few samples of this study predate the infection). Cell type and time point are not known.

This clonotype is medium-sized in the sample. The chain employs TRBV14 and TRBJ2-1, with 9 positions matching TRBD2. Trimming at V came to 4 bases and at J to 5 bases, leaving 6 bases not matched to a gene. This CDR3 spans 15 amino acids. CDR1 is SGHDN, CDR2 FVKESK, per germline. CDR3: CASSLLAGVHNEQFF. CDR3 in DNA: TGTGCCAGCAGCCTGTTAGCGGGAGTCCACAATGAGCAGTTCTTC. Combining the CDR3 with reference TRBV14 and TRBJ2-1 gives the whole variable domain EAGVTQFPSHSVIEKGQTVTLRCDPISGHDNLYWYRRVMGKEIKFLLHFVKESKQDESGMPNNRFLAERTGGTYSTLKVQPAELEDSGVYFCASSLLAGVHNEQFFGPGTRLTVL.

This clonotype was seen a handful of times. This chain connects TRBV4-3 to TRBJ1-3, with no clear D. Trimming removed 1 base from V and 2 bases from J, with 12 bases in between. The germline CDR1 and CDR2 sequences are LGHNA and YSLEER. The CDR3 consists of 16 residues. The CDR3 bases are TGCGCCAGCAGCCAAGTACCTATGGATCCTGGAAACACCATATATTTT. It translates to CASSQVPMDPGNTIYF.

The rearrangement joins TRBV25-1 to TRBJ2-1; TRBD1 might be the D (5 bases). CDR1 is MGHDK and CDR2 is SYGVNS in the germline V gene. CDR3 length: 14 amino acids. Trimming took off 5 bases at V and 6 bases at J, with 14 bases between the two ends. The CDR3 DNA reads TGTGCCAGCAGTCAAACCAGGGCCCGCAATGAGCAGTTCTTC. Encoded protein: CASSQTRARNEQFF.

J is TRBJ2-4 and V is TRBV9, with a weak D call TRBD1 (6 bases). Trimming shortened V by 0 bases and J by 8 bases, and 15 bases separated the two germline ends. CDR1 is SGDLS and CDR2 is YYNGEE in the germline V gene. The CDR3 is 15 amino acids. CDR3 protein: CASSVGGGISDIQYF. The CDR3 DNA reads as TGTGCCAGCAGCGTAGGTGGGGGCATCTCGGACATTCAGTACTTC.

This clonotype was counted ten times or more. The CDR3 region is CASSFNQGSEQYF. CDR3 sequence (DNA): TGTGCCAGCAGCTTTAATCAGGGAAGCGAGCAGTACTTC. The chain is built from TRBV5-6 and TRBJ2-7, with D perhaps TRBD1 (5 bases). Trimming took 2 bases from V and 6 from J, leaving 12 bases between them. CDR3 length: 13 amino acids. CDR1 and CDR2 from the germline V gene are SGHDT and YYEEEE.

This clonotype was seen a handful of times. The chain recombines TRBV7-9 with TRBJ1-1; TRBD1 is a possible D gene (5 bases). The CDR3 runs to 13 residues. Germline V gene sequence: CDR1 SEHNR, CDR2 FQNEAQ (reference sequence). Trimming removed 6 bases from V and 4 bases from J, with 12 bases in between. The CDR3 DNA reads TGTGCCAGCAGTTGGGGGGTCGGCACTGAAGCTTTCTTT. It codes for CASSWGVGTEAFF.

CDR3 DNA sequence: TGTGCCAGCAGCTTAGCGCCTGGAGTCCTAGCGGGATACACAGATACGCAGTATTTT. Translated, it gives CASSLAPGVLAGYTDTQYF. J is TRBJ2-3 and V is TRBV7-6; 9 bases fit TRBD2. CDR1 is SGHVS, CDR2 FNYEAQ, per germline. V lost 0 bases to trimming and J lost 2 bases; unmatched junction nucleotides: 12. The CDR3 has 19 amino acids. The full variable domain, its missing parts supplied by reference TRBV7-6 and TRBJ2-3, is GAGVSQSPRYKVTKRGQDVALRCDPISGHVSLYWYRQALGQGPEFLTYFNYEAQQDKSGLPNDRFSAERPEGSISTLTIQRTEQRDSAMYRCASSLAPGVLAGYTDTQYFGPGTRLTVL.

Ten or more counts support this clonotype. The CDR3 spells CASSYHWTVMNTEAFF. In DNA form, the CDR3 reads TGTGCCAGCAGCTACCACTGGACAGTTATGAACACTGAAGCTTTCTTT. The V and J genes are TRBV7-2 and TRBJ1-1, with D maybe TRBD1 (6 bases). Between the trimmed V and J ends, which lost 4 bases and 0 bases, there was a span of 15 bases. Per the germline V gene, CDR1 is SGHTA and CDR2 is FQGNSA. The CDR3 spans 16 residues.

This chain joins TRBV9 and TRBJ2-1, with a possible D match to TRBD1 (6 bases). This CDR3 is built from 15 residues. The germline V gene encodes CDR1 SGDLS and CDR2 YYNGEE. Trimming removed 3 bases at V and 7 bases at J, with 17 bases between. The CDR3 reads CASSEGDAVGNEQFF. Written as DNA, the CDR3 is TGTGCCAGCAGCGAGGGGGATGCAGTAGGGAATGAGCAGTTCTTC.

The chain uses TRBV15 and TRBJ2-7; 10 bases line up with TRBD1. Trimming took 0 bases from V and 3 from J; bases not matched to a gene: 5. The CDR3 is 16 residues long. Germline V gives CDR1 LNHNV, CDR2 YYDKDF (reference sequence). CDR3 sequence (DNA): TGTGCCACCAGCAGAGATAGGGGGACAGGGGTCTACGAGCAGTACTTC. Amino acid sequence: CATSRDRGTGVYEQYF.